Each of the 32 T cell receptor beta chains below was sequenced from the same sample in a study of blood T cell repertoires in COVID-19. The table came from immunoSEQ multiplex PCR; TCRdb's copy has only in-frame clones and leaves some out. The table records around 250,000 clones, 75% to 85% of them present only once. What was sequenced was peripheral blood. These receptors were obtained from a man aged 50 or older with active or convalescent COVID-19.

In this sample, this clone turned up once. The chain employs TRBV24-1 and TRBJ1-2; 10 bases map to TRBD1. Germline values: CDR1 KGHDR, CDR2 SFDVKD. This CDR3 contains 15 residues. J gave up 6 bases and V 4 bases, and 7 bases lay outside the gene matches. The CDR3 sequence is CATSDRLTGGDGYTF. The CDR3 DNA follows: TGTGCCACCAGTGACCGATTGACAGGGGGCGATGGCTACACCTTC.

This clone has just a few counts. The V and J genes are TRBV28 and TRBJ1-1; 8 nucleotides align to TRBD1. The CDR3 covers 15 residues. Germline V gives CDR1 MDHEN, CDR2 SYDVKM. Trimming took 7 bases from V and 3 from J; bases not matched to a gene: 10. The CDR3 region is CASKKGQGADTEAFF. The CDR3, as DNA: TGTGCCAGCAAAAAAGGACAGGGTGCGGACACTGAAGCTTTCTTT.

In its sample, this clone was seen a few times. The CDR3 loop is CASSEYSENEQFF. As DNA, the CDR3 is TGTGCCAGCAGTGAATATAGCGAGAATGAGCAGTTCTTC. The chain is built from TRBV2 and TRBJ2-1; perhaps TRBD2 as D (5 bases). The CDR3 is 13 residues long. CDR1 and CDR2 from the germline V gene are SNHLY and FYNNEI. V was trimmed by 2 bases and J by 7 bases, leaving 9 bases between them.

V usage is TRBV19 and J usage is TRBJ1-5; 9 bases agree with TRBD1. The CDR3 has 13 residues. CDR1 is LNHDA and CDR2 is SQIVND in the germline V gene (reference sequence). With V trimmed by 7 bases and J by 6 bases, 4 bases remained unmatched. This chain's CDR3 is CASTGDRAQPQHF. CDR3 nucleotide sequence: TGTGCCAGTACCGGGGACAGGGCTCAGCCCCAGCATTTT.

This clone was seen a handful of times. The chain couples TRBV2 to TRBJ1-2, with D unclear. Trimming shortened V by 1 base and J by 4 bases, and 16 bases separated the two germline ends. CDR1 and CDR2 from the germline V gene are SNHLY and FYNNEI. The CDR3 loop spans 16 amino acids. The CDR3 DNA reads TGTGCCAGCAGTGAAGGGCTACCGGCGGCCTTCTATGGCTACACCTTC. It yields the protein CASSEGLPAAFYGYTF.

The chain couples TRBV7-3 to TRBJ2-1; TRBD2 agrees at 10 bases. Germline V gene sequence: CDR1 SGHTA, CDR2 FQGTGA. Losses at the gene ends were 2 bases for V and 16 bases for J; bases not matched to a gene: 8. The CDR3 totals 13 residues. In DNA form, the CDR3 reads TGTGCCAGCAGCTTAGGTAAAGGGACTAGCGTTTTCTTC. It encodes CASSLGKGTSVFF. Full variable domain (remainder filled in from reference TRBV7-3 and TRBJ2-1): GAGVSQTPSNKVTEKGKYVELRCDPISGHTALYWYRQSLGQGPEFLIYFQGTGAADDSGLPNDRFFAVRPEGSVSTLKIQRTERGDSAVYLCASSLGKGTSVFFGPGTRLTVL.

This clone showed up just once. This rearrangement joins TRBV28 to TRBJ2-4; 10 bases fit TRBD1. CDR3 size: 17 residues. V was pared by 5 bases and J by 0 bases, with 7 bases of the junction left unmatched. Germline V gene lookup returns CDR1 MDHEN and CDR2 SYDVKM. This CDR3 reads CASSPTRTGGAKNIQYF. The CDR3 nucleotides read TGTGCCAGCAGTCCCACCCGGACAGGGGGAGCCAAAAACATTCAGTACTTC.

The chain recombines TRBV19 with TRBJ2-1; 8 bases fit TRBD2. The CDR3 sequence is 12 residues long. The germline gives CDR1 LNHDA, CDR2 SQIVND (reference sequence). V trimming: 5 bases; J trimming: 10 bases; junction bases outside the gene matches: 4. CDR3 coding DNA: TGTGCCAGTAGTGAGGGACTAGACGAGCAGTTCTTC. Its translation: CASSEGLDEQFF.

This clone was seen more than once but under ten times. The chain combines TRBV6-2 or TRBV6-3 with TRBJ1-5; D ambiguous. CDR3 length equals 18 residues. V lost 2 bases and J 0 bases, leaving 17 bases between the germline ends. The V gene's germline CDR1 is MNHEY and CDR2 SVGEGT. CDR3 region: CASSYNSRGGYSNQPQHF. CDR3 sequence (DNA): TGTGCCAGCAGTTACAATAGTCGAGGCGGATATAGCAATCAGCCCCAGCATTTT.

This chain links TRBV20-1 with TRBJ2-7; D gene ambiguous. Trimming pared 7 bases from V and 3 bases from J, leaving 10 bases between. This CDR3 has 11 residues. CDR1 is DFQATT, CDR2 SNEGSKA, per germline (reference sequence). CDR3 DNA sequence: TGCAGTGTAGTTTCCGGCTACGAGCAGTACTTC. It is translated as CSVVSGYEQYF.

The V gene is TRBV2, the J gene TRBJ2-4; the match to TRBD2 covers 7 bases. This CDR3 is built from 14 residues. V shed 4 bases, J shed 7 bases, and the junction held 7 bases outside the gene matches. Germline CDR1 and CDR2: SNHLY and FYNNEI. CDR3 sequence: CASSGGGGVNIQYF. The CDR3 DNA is TGTGCCAGCAGTGGTGGGGGAGGGGTGAACATTCAGTACTTC.

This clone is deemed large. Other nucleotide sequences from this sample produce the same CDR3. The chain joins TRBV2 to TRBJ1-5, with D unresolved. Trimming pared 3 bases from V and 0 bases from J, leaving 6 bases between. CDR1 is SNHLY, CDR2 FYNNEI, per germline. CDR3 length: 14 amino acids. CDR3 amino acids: CASSDSYSNQPQHF. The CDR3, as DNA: TGTGCCAGCAGTGACAGTTATAGCAATCAGCCCCAGCATTTT.

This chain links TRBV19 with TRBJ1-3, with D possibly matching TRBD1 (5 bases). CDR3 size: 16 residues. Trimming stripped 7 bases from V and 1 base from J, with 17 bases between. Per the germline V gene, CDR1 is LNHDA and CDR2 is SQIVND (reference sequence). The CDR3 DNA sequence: TGTGCCAGTACCCCGGGACTGCTTTTTTCTGGAAACACCATATATTTT. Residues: CASTPGLLFSGNTIYF.

The CDR3 loop is CASSSTFGEGGMNTEAFF. The DNA for the CDR3 is TGTGCCAGCAGCTCTACTTTTGGGGAGGGAGGGATGAACACTGAAGCTTTCTTT. This chain links TRBV11-2 with TRBJ1-1, with D unresolved. Germline V gives CDR1 SGHAT, CDR2 FQNNGV. Trimming took 4 bases from V and 0 from J, leaving 21 bases between them. This CDR3 is 18 amino acids long.

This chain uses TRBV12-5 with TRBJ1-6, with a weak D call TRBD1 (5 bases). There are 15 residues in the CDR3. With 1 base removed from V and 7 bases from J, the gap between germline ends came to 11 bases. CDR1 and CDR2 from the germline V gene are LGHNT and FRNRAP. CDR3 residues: CASGLGGLRNSPLHF. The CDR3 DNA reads TGTGCTAGTGGTTTGGGGGGACTCCGGAATTCACCCCTCCACTTT.

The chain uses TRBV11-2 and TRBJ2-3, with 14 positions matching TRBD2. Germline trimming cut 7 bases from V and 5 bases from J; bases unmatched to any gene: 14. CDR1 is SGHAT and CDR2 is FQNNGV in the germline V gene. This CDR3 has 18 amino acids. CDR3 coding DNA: TGTGCCAGCACCCAAAGGGGTGCGACTAGCGGGAGGGGAGATACGCAGTATTTT. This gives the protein CASTQRGATSGRGDTQYF.

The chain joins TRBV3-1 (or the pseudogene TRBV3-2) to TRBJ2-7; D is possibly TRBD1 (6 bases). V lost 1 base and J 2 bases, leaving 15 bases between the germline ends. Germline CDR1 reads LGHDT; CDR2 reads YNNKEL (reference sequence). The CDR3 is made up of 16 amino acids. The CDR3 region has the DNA TGTGCCAGCAGCCAAGGGATGACAGGAGGAACCTACGAGCAGTACTTC. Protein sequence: CASSQGMTGGTYEQYF.

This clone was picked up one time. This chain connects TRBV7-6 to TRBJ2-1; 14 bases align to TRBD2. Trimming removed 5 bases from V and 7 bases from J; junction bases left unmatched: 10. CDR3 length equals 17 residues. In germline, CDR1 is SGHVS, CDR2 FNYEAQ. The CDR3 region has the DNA TGTGCCAGCAGCCAAGGGACTAGCGGGAGTTCTGCAAATGAGCAGTTCTTC. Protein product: CASSQGTSGSSANEQFF.

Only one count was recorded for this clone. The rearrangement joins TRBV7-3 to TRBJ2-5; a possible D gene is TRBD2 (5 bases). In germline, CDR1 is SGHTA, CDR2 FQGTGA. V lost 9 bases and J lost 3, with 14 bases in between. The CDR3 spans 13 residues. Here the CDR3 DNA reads TGTGCCAGTGGTACGGGAATGGAAGAGACCCAGTACTTC. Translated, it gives CASGTGMEETQYF.

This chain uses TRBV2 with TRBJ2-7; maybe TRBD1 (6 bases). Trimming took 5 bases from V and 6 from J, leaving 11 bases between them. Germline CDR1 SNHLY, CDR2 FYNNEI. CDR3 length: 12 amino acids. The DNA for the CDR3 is TGTGCCAGCAGTCGGCCCAGGGGCGAGCAGTACTTC. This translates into CASSRPRGEQYF.

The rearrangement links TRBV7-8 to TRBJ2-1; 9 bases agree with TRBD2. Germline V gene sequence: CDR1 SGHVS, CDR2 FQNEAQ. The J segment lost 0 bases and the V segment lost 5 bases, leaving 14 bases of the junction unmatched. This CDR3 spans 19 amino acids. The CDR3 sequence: CASSTSGRRPLSSYNEQFF. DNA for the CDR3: TGTGCCAGCAGCACCAGCGGGAGGAGGCCCTTGAGCTCCTACAATGAGCAGTTCTTC.

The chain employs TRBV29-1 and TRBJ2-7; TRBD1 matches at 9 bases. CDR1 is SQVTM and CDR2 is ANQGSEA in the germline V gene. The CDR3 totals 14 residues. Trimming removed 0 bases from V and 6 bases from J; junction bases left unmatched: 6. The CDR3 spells CSVEDMGQGTEQYF. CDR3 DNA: TGCAGCGTTGAAGATATGGGACAGGGAACCGAGCAGTACTTC.

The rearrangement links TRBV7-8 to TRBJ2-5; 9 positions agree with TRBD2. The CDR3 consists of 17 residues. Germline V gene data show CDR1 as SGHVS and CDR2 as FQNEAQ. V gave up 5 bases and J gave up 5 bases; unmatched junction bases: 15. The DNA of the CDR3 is TGTGCCAGCAGCCCGGGAAGTGGTAGCGGGAGCGGTGAGACCCAGTACTTC. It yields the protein CASSPGSGSGSGETQYF.

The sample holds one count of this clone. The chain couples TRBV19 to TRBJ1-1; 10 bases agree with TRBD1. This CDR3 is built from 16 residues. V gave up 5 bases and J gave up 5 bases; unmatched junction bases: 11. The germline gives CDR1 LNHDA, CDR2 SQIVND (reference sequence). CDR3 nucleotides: TGTGCCAGTAGTCTCCGACAGGGGGCGGCTGGAACTGAAGCTTTCTTT. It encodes CASSLRQGAAGTEAFF.

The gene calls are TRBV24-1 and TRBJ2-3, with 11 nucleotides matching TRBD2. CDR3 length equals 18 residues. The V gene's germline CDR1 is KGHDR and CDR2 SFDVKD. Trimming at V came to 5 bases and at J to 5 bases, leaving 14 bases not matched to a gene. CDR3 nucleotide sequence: TGTGCCACCAGTGCCGGTAGCGGGAGGGCCGGGGGAAGAGATACGCAGTATTTT. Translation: CATSAGSGRAGGRDTQYF.

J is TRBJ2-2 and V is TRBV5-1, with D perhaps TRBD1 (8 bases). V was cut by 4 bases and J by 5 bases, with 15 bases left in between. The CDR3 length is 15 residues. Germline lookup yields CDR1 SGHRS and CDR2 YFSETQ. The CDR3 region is CASSPRGDRTGELFF. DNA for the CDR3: TGCGCCAGCAGCCCCCGGGGGGACAGGACCGGGGAGCTGTTTTTT.

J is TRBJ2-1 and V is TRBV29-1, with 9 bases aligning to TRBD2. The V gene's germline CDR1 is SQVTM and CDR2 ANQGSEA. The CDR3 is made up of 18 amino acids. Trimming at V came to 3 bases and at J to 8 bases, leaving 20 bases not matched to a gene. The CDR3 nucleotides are TGCAGCGTTGACCTCGTGGTCGGGGGGACAGCGGGAGGAGATGAGCAGTTCTTC. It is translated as CSVDLVVGGTAGGDEQFF.

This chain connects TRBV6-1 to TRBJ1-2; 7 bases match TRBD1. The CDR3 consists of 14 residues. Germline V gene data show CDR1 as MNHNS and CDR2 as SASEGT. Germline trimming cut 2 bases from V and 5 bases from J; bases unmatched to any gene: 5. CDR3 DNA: TGTGCCAGCAGTGAACGGACAGGTTTATATGGCTACACCTTC. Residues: CASSERTGLYGYTF.

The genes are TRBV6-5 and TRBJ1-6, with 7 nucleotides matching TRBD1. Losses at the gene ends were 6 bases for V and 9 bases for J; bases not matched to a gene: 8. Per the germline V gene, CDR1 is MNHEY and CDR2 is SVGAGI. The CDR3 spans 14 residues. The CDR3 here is CASRYRDSRSPLHF. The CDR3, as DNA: TGTGCCAGCAGATACCGGGACAGTCGTTCACCCCTCCACTTT.

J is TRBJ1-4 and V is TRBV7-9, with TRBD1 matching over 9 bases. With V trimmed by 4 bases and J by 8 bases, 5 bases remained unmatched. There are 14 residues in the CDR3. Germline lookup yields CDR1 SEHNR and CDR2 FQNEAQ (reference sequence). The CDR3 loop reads CASSSQGAGEKLFF. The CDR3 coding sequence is TGTGCCAGCAGCTCACAGGGGGCAGGGGAAAAACTGTTTTTT.

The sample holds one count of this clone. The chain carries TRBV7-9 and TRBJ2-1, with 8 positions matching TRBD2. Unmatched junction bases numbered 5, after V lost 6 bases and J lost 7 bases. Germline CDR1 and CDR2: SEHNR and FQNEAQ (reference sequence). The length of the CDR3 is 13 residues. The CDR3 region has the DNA TGTGCCAGCAGACCCCGACTAGCGAATGAGCAGTTCTTC. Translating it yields CASRPRLANEQFF.

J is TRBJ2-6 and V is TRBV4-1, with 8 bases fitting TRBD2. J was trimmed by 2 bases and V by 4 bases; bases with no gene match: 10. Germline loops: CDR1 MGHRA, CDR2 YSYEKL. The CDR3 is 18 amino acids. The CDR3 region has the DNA TGCGCCAGCAGCCGGGAAGGACTAGCCTCACCTGGGGCCAACGTCCTGACTTTC. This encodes CASSREGLASPGANVLTF.